Listed below are T cell receptor beta chains from one sample, sequenced in a study of T cell responses to AZD1222 COVID-19 vaccine. The assay was immunoSEQ multiplex PCR, and TCRdb's table has in-frame clones only and misses some. The sample contains 250,000 to 300,000 clones, approximately 94% of which appear only once. This sample comprised peripheral blood, obtained 28 days after the second AZD1222 dose. The origin of the receptors is an adult who received the AZD1222 COVID-19 vaccine. Each CDR3 is given with its conserved first and last residue. Each record gives: J gene, D gene, clone size, V gene, CDR3 protein, CDR3 DNA. D genes are given only for firm matches. Clone size is not always given. Where it is, it says once, few, many or a class for expanded clones.

j_call: TRBJ2-7
d_call: -
clone_size: -
v_call: TRBV20-1
cdr3_aa: CSASEFEQYF
cdr3_nt: TGCAGTGCTAGTGAATTCGAGCAGTACTTC

j_call: TRBJ2-7
d_call: TRBD1
clone_size: -
v_call: TRBV5-1
cdr3_aa: CASSSTGGKDEQYF
cdr3_nt: TGCGCCAGCAGCTCTACAGGGGGCAAGGACGAGCAGTACTTC

j_call: TRBJ1-1
d_call: -
clone_size: -
v_call: TRBV24-1
cdr3_aa: CATSDPSSGEAFF
cdr3_nt: TGTGCCACCAGTGATCCCTCGTCGGGGGAAGCTTTCTTT

j_call: TRBJ1-4
d_call: -
clone_size: once
v_call: TRBV28
cdr3_aa: CASRGTAFKLFF
cdr3_nt: TGTGCCAGCAGAGGGACGGCTTTCAAACTGTTTTTT

j_call: TRBJ2-1
d_call: TRBD2
clone_size: -
v_call: TRBV6-5
cdr3_aa: CASRPSGRHNEQFF
cdr3_nt: TGTGCCAGCAGACCTAGCGGGAGGCACAATGAGCAGTTCTTC

j_call: TRBJ2-3
d_call: -
clone_size: -
v_call: TRBV6-6
cdr3_aa: CASTYWGAGDTQYF
cdr3_nt: TGTGCCAGCACCTATTGGGGGGCCGGAGATACGCAGTATTTT

j_call: TRBJ1-2
d_call: TRBD1
clone_size: -
v_call: TRBV24-1
cdr3_aa: CATSDATGTGGAGYTF
cdr3_nt: TGTGCCACCAGTGATGCGACCGGGACAGGGGGCGCTGGCTACACCTTC

j_call: TRBJ2-1
d_call: TRBD2
clone_size: few
v_call: TRBV4-1
cdr3_aa: CASSQGGVGRGSSYNEQFF
cdr3_nt: TGCGCCAGCAGCCAAGGCGGCGTTGGGCGGGGGAGCTCCTACAATGAGCAGTTCTTC

j_call: TRBJ2-7
d_call: -
clone_size: -
v_call: TRBV12-3/TRBV12-4
cdr3_aa: CASSPAREQYF
cdr3_nt: TGTGCCAGCAGCCCCGCCCGAGAGCAGTACTTC

j_call: TRBJ2-2
d_call: -
clone_size: -
v_call: TRBV27
cdr3_aa: CASSLMRAPNTGELFF
cdr3_nt: TGTGCCAGCAGTTTAATGAGGGCCCCAAACACCGGGGAGCTGTTTTTT

j_call: TRBJ1-2
d_call: -
clone_size: -
v_call: TRBV7-2
cdr3_aa: CASSLLSGYTF
cdr3_nt: TGTGCCAGCAGCTTATTGTCTGGCTACACCTTC

j_call: TRBJ2-2
d_call: -
clone_size: -
v_call: TRBV24-1
cdr3_aa: CATSDPLAAFRGRDNTGELFF
cdr3_nt: TGTGCCACCAGTGATCCATTGGCGGCTTTCAGGGGACGGGATAACACCGGGGAGCTGTTTTTT

j_call: TRBJ1-6
d_call: TRBD1
clone_size: -
v_call: TRBV6-5
cdr3_aa: CASSPQGGGNSPLHF
cdr3_nt: TGTGCCAGCAGTCCCCAGGGGGGAGGGAATTCACCCCTCCACTTT

j_call: TRBJ2-7
d_call: -
clone_size: -
v_call: TRBV7-3
cdr3_aa: CASSLSSLTIHEQYF
cdr3_nt: TGTGCCAGCAGCTTATCTTCCCTTACTATCCACGAGCAGTACTTC

j_call: TRBJ2-2
d_call: -
clone_size: many
v_call: TRBV6-5
cdr3_aa: CASEVETGNTGELFF
cdr3_nt: TGTGCCAGCGAAGTGGAGACAGGCAACACCGGGGAGCTGTTTTTT

j_call: TRBJ2-5
d_call: TRBD1
clone_size: -
v_call: TRBV5-1
cdr3_aa: CASSLGQGETQYF
cdr3_nt: TGCGCCAGCAGCCTGGGACAGGGGGAGACCCAGTACTTC

j_call: TRBJ1-6
d_call: -
clone_size: -
v_call: TRBV3-1/TRBV3-2
cdr3_aa: CASSQDRDSPLHF
cdr3_nt: TGTGCCAGCAGCCAAGACAGGGATTCACCCCTCCACTTT

j_call: TRBJ2-3
d_call: TRBD2
clone_size: -
v_call: TRBV5-5
cdr3_aa: CASSLLLAARADTQYF
cdr3_nt: TGTGCCAGCAGCTTGTTACTAGCGGCAAGGGCAGATACGCAGTATTTT

j_call: TRBJ2-1
d_call: -
clone_size: -
v_call: TRBV5-1
cdr3_aa: CASSFNGQGGNEQFF
cdr3_nt: TGCGCCAGCAGCTTCAACGGGCAGGGCGGCAATGAGCAGTTCTTC

j_call: TRBJ1-6
d_call: -
clone_size: -
v_call: TRBV28
cdr3_aa: CASSLPLRPPLHF
cdr3_nt: TGTGCCAGCAGTTTACCCCTGAGGCCACCCCTCCACTTT

j_call: TRBJ2-5
d_call: -
clone_size: -
v_call: TRBV7-2
cdr3_aa: CASSIIVWETQYF
cdr3_nt: TGTGCCAGCAGCATTATAGTCTGGGAGACCCAGTACTTC

j_call: TRBJ2-1
d_call: -
clone_size: -
v_call: TRBV6-1
cdr3_aa: CASSEASGILGNEQFF
cdr3_nt: TGTGCCAGCAGTGAAGCTTCGGGGATCTTAGGGAATGAGCAGTTCTTC

j_call: TRBJ2-7
d_call: -
clone_size: -
v_call: TRBV20-1
cdr3_aa: CSARVVAGQYF
cdr3_nt: TGCAGTGCTAGAGTCGTGGCCGGGCAGTACTTC

j_call: TRBJ1-5
d_call: -
clone_size: -
v_call: TRBV28
cdr3_aa: CASSLGGDQPQHF
cdr3_nt: TGTGCCAGCAGTTTGGGCGGGGATCAGCCCCAGCATTTT

j_call: TRBJ2-7
d_call: TRBD1
clone_size: few
v_call: TRBV6-5
cdr3_aa: CASSQRGLSYEQYF
cdr3_nt: TGTGCCAGCAGTCAAAGGGGGCTCTCCTACGAGCAGTACTTC

j_call: TRBJ1-2
d_call: -
clone_size: -
v_call: TRBV6-2/TRBV6-3
cdr3_aa: CASSWSQNYGYTF
cdr3_nt: TGTGCCAGCAGTTGGAGCCAGAACTATGGCTACACCTTC

j_call: TRBJ2-5
d_call: -
clone_size: once
v_call: TRBV14
cdr3_aa: CASSLRLGETQYF
cdr3_nt: TGTGCCAGCAGCTTACGACTCGGGGAGACCCAGTACTTC

j_call: TRBJ1-2
d_call: -
clone_size: -
v_call: TRBV4-3
cdr3_aa: CASSQGGRLERDGYTF
cdr3_nt: TGCGCCAGCAGCCAAGGAGGAAGGCTGGAACGCGATGGCTACACCTTC

j_call: TRBJ1-3
d_call: TRBD1
clone_size: once
v_call: TRBV5-6
cdr3_aa: CASSRDREYTIYF
cdr3_nt: TGTGCCAGCAGCCGGGACAGGGAATACACCATATATTTT

j_call: TRBJ2-1
d_call: -
clone_size: -
v_call: TRBV24-1
cdr3_aa: CATSDRRRVNEQFF
cdr3_nt: TGTGCCACCAGTGACAGGAGGCGGGTCAATGAGCAGTTCTTC